A selection of T cell receptor beta chains follows, all from one sample in a study of T cell responses to AZD1222 COVID-19 vaccine. The protocol was immunoSEQ multiplex PCR, while the TCRdb copy is restricted to in-frame clones and leaves out a portion. The sample includes over 120,000 clones, more than 90% of them seen just once. Source: peripheral blood, taken on day 0 of AZD1222 vaccination. All receptors come from an adult in good health. CDR3s include the opening cysteine and the closing phenylalanine or tryptophan. The D gene is left open where the match is weak. Only some rows state a clone size, as once, few, many or a class for expanded clones.

D gene: TRBD2; V gene: TRBV7-9; J gene: TRBJ2-1; clone size: NA; CDR3 protein: CASSFGGADNEQFF; CDR3 DNA: TGTGCCAGCAGCTTCGGGGGGGCGGACAATGAGCAGTTCTTC
D gene: TRBD2; V gene: TRBV7-3; J gene: TRBJ2-7; clone size: NA; CDR3 protein: CASSLLAGGSYEQYF; CDR3 DNA: TGTGCCAGCAGCCTTCTCGCGGGAGGGTCCTACGAGCAGTACTTC
D gene: NA; V gene: TRBV5-1; J gene: TRBJ1-1; clone size: NA; CDR3 protein: CASSSLLWGGNTEAFF; CDR3 DNA: TGCGCCAGCAGCTCGCTTTTGTGGGGCGGGAACACTGAAGCTTTCTTT
D gene: NA; V gene: TRBV19; J gene: TRBJ2-5; clone size: NA; CDR3 protein: CASSIKVLQETQYF; CDR3 DNA: TGTGCCAGTAGTATAAAGGTGTTGCAAGAGACCCAGTACTTC
D gene: TRBD1; V gene: TRBV28; J gene: TRBJ2-4; clone size: NA; CDR3 protein: CASSRDRVFRYIQYF; CDR3 DNA: TGTGCCAGCAGTCGGGACAGGGTATTTAGGTACATTCAGTACTTC
D gene: TRBD2; V gene: TRBV2; J gene: TRBJ2-3; clone size: once; CDR3 protein: CASRIWAGGSTDTQYF; CDR3 DNA: TGTGCCAGCAGGATATGGGCGGGAGGAAGCACAGATACGCAGTATTTT
D gene: TRBD2; V gene: TRBV5-4; J gene: TRBJ2-5; clone size: NA; CDR3 protein: CASSLGGLAGQETQYF; CDR3 DNA: TGTGCCAGCAGCCTGGGGGGACTAGCGGGACAAGAGACCCAGTACTTC
D gene: NA; V gene: TRBV4-1; J gene: TRBJ1-2; clone size: NA; CDR3 protein: CASSQGRAGRNYGYTF; CDR3 DNA: TGCGCCAGCAGCCAAGGGAGGGCAGGCCGTAACTATGGCTACACCTTC
D gene: TRBD1; V gene: TRBV7-2; J gene: TRBJ1-3; clone size: NA; CDR3 protein: CASSSNRGGSGNTIYF; CDR3 DNA: TGTGCCAGCAGCTCCAACAGGGGAGGCTCTGGAAACACCATATATTTT
D gene: NA; V gene: TRBV5-1; J gene: TRBJ1-1; clone size: once; CDR3 protein: CASSFTGNTEAFF; CDR3 DNA: TGCGCCAGCAGCTTTACAGGGAACACTGAAGCTTTCTTT
D gene: NA; V gene: TRBV19; J gene: TRBJ1-2; clone size: NA; CDR3 protein: CASSPDWDGYTF; CDR3 DNA: TGTGCCAGTAGTCCGGACTGGGATGGCTACACCTTC